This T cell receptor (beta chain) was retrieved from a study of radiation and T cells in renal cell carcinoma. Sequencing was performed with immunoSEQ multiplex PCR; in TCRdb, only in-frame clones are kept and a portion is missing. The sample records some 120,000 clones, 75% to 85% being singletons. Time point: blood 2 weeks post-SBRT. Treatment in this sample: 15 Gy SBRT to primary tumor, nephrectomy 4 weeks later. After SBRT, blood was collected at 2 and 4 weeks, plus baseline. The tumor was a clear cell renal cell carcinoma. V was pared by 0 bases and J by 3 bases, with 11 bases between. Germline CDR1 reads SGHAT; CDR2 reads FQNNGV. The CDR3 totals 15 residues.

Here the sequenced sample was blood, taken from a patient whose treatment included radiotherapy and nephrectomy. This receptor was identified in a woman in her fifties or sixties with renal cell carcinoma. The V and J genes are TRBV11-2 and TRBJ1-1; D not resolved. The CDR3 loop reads CASSLEVVGYTEAFF. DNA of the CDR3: TGTGCCAGCAGCTTAGAGGTGGTGGGATACACTGAAGCTTTCTTT.